This paragraph reports one TCR beta chain. Its specificity is not known. This sequence may be a read error, since a much larger clone differs from it by one base. The CDR3 does not close with the conserved phenylalanine or tryptophan, likely indicating a read error. CDR1 SEHNR and CDR2 FQNEAQ come from the germline V gene (reference sequence). The germline V and J ends were trimmed by 0 bases and 6 bases, with 11 bases remaining between them. The CDR3 is 14 residues long. The library targeted TCRbeta and was prepared with unique molecular identifiers. TCRdb recomputed calls from the PCR reads with MiXCR, one row per CDR3 protein. The sample has under 850,000 distinct CDR3 sequences; roughly 14% are singletons. This sample stems from a study of T-cell reconstitution after alpha-beta-depleted transplantation in children. Points from the study as a whole: Some patients showed high day-60 TCRbeta diversity, which derived from surviving recipient T cells and thymic progenitors. T-cell numbers and diversity, one year after transplant, stemmed largely from T cells that were newly produced. The origin of alpha-beta T cells about two months after transplant was reportedly several hundred expanded graft clones.

J is TRBJ1-2 and V is TRBV7-9, with D possibly being TRBD1 (5 bases). Sequencing was performed on PBMCs, taken before TCRalphabeta/CD19-depleted stem cell transplant. This sequence was found in a girl aged 2 to 10 with congenital amegakaryocytic thrombocytopenia, due to receive a stem cell transplant. CDR3 sequence (DNA): TGTGCCAGCAGCTTAGCAGGACAAGTAAATGGCTACACCATC. This encodes CASSLAGQVNGYTI.